The 12 T cell receptor beta chains given below trace back to one sample, sequenced in a study of cytomegalovirus exposure and HLA in healthy donors. PCR involved 60 Vbeta and 13 Jbeta primers. Profiled with immunoSEQ multiplex PCR; TCRdb holds only in-frame clones, not every one. The table includes 85,000 to 100,000 clones, around 85% detected once. The sequenced material came from PBMCs. These TCRs come from a girl aged 2-10 years in good health and CMV-seropositive.

This chain connects TRBV18 to TRBJ1-4; D may be TRBD1 (6 bases). The germline V gene encodes CDR1 KGHSH and CDR2 LQKENI. CDR3 length: 13 amino acids. The germline V and J ends were trimmed by 3 bases and 6 bases, with 8 bases remaining between them. CDR3 DNA: TGTGCCAGCTCACCCTACAGGGATGAAAAACTGTTTTTT. The encoded protein is CASSPYRDEKLFF.

The chain has TRBV5-1 and TRBJ2-7; the match to TRBD1 covers 7 bases. CDR3 length equals 14 residues. Germline V gives CDR1 SGHRS, CDR2 YFSETQ. V gave up 5 bases and J gave up 0 bases; unmatched junction bases: 5. Here the CDR3 DNA reads TGCGCCAGCAGATGGGACAGTAGCTCCTACGAGCAGTACTTC. Translated: CASRWDSSSYEQYF.

The chain recombines TRBV6-5 with TRBJ2-7; 7 nucleotides align to TRBD1. This CDR3 comprises 15 residues. Germline V gene data show CDR1 as MNHEY and CDR2 as SVGAGI. V was pared by 2 bases and J by 0 bases, with 4 bases of the junction left unmatched. The CDR3 is CASSYTGASSYEQYF. CDR3 DNA: TGTGCCAGCAGTTACACAGGGGCGAGCTCCTACGAGCAGTACTTC.

The J gene is TRBJ2-6, the V gene TRBV19; maybe TRBD1 (5 bases). CDR3 length: 17 residues. CDR1 is LNHDA and CDR2 is SQIVND in the germline V gene (reference sequence). V lost 1 base to trimming and J lost 1 base, with 11 bases between them. This CDR3 is CASSIGNQGSGANVLTF. For the CDR3, the DNA is TGTGCCAGTAGTATAGGAAATCAGGGATCTGGGGCCAACGTCCTGACTTTC.

The chain carries TRBV2 and TRBJ1-1; maybe TRBD1 (5 bases). Trimming removed 3 bases at V and 1 base at J, with 12 bases between. Germline lookup yields CDR1 SNHLY and CDR2 FYNNEI. The CDR3 covers 15 residues. Here the CDR3 reads CASSETELWNTEAFF. As DNA, the CDR3 is TGTGCCAGCAGTGAGACAGAGCTTTGGAACACTGAAGCTTTCTTT.

The chain carries TRBV15 and TRBJ1-4; 9 bases match TRBD1. Germline CDR1 LNHNV, CDR2 YYDKDF (reference sequence). The CDR3 consists of 15 residues. Losses at the gene ends were 4 bases for V and 8 bases for J; bases not matched to a gene: 8. The DNA for the CDR3 is TGTGCCACCAGCACCCCGGGACAGGGAACCGAAAAACTGTTTTTT. This gives the protein CATSTPGQGTEKLFF.

The V call is TRBV30, the J call TRBJ1-2, with D possibly TRBD1 on 5 matching bases. Trimming left V 4 bases short and J 4 bases short, with 16 bases between. The CDR3 runs to 14 residues. Germline V gene lookup returns CDR1 GTSNPN and CDR2 SVGIG (reference sequence). CDR3 in DNA: TGTGCCTGGACCCCCGGCAGGGTCTTCTATGGCTACACCTTC. This gives the protein CAWTPGRVFYGYTF.

V is TRBV10-1 and J is TRBJ2-7, with a tentative D call TRBD1 (6 bases). V was trimmed by 2 bases and J by 2 bases, leaving 13 bases between them. CDR1 and CDR2 (germline): WNHNN, SYGVQD (reference sequence). The CDR3 extends over 15 amino acids. The CDR3 reads CASSESQQGAYEQYF. The CDR3, as DNA: TGCGCCAGCAGTGAGAGCCAACAGGGTGCCTACGAGCAGTACTTC.

The CDR3 sequence: CASSWTGVRDDNEQFF. The CDR3 DNA reads as TGCGCCAGCAGCTGGACAGGGGTTCGAGATGACAATGAGCAGTTCTTC. V and J are TRBV5-1 and TRBJ2-1, with 9 positions matching TRBD1. The V segment lost 3 bases and the J segment 5 bases; nucleotides outside the gene matches: 9. Germline CDR1 reads SGHRS; CDR2 reads YFSETQ. The CDR3 has 16 residues.

The chain couples TRBV13 to TRBJ1-4; D remains ambiguous. With 3 bases removed from V and 8 bases from J, the gap between germline ends came to 10 bases. CDR3 length equals 13 residues. CDR1 is PRHDT, CDR2 FYEKMQ, per germline (reference sequence). Written as DNA, the CDR3 is TGTGCCAGCAGCTTCGGGGATAGAGAAAAACTGTTTTTT. Amino acids: CASSFGDREKLFF.

This rearrangement joins TRBV12-5 to TRBJ2-1, with D tentatively TRBD1 (5 bases). This CDR3 is built from 15 residues. From germline, CDR1 is LGHNT and CDR2 FRNRAP. V was cut by 0 bases and J by 7 bases, with 13 bases left in between. The CDR3 here is CASGLVAGPINEQFF. Here the CDR3 DNA reads TGTGCTAGTGGTTTGGTGGCAGGGCCGATTAATGAGCAGTTCTTC.

This chain uses TRBV6-1 with TRBJ2-7; D gene uncertain. The ends were cut back, 5 bases at V and 3 bases at J, with 2 bases in the middle. The germline V gene encodes CDR1 MNHNS and CDR2 SASEGT. This CDR3 comprises 10 residues. CDR3 in DNA: TGTGCCAGCAGTTACTACGAGCAGTACTTC. It encodes CASSYYEQYF.